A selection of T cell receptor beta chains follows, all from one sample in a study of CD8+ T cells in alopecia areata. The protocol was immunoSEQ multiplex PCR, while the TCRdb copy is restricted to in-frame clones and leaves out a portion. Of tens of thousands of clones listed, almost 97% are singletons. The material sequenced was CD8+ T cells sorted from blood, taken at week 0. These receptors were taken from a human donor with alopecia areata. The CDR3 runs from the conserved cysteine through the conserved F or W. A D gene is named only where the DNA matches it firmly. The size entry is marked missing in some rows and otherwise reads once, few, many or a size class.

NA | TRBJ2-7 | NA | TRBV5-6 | CASSSASGYEQYF | TGTGCCAGCAGCTCGGCCTCCGGCTACGAGCAGTACTTC
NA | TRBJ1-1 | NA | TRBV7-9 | CASSHSRREAFF | TGTGCCAGCAGCCATTCTCGACGGGAAGCTTTCTTT
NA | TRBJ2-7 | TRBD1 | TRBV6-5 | CASRGTGESYEQYF | TGTGCCAGCAGAGGGACAGGGGAATCCTACGAGCAGTACTTC
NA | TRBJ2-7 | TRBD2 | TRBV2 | CASTQSAGGRYEQYF | TGTGCCAGCACCCAATCAGCGGGGGGGCGCTACGAGCAGTACTTC
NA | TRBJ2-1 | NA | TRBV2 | CASSTGTYNEQFF | TGTGCCAGCAGTACAGGGACTTACAATGAGCAGTTCTTC
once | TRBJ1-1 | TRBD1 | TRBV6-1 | CASSDTDRMNTEAFF | TGTGCCAGCAGCGATACGGACAGGATGAACACTGAAGCTTTCTTT
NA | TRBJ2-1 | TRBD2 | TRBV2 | CASMGQRGRDEQFF | TGTGCCAGCATGGGGCAGCGGGGGAGGGATGAGCAGTTCTTC
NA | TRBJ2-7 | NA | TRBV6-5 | CASSDYEQYF | TGTGCCAGCAGTGACTACGAGCAGTACTTC
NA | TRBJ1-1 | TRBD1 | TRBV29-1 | CSVDGRGDTEAFF | TGCAGCGTTGACGGCAGGGGGGACACTGAAGCTTTCTTT
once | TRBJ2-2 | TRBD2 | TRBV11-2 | CASSYGGDTGELFF | TGTGCCAGCAGCTATGGGGGGGACACCGGGGAGCTGTTTTTT
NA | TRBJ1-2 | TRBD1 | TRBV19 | CASQSTGGYGYTF | TGTGCCAGCCAATCGACAGGGGGCTATGGCTACACCTTC
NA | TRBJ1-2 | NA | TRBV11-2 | CASSLALAEGYTF | TGTGCCAGCAGCTTAGCCCTCGCGGAGGGCTACACCTTC
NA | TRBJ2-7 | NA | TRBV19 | CASSVTAAYEQYF | TGTGCCAGTAGTGTGACTGCTGCCTACGAGCAGTACTTC
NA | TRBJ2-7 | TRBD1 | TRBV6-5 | CASSPTGTGLHEQYF | TGTGCCAGCAGTCCGACCGGGACAGGGCTCCACGAGCAGTACTTC
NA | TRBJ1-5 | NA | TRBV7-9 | CASSLGGEPQHF | TGTGCCAGCAGCTTAGGGGGGGAGCCCCAGCATTTT
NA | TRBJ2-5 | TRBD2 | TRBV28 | CASSFSRPTSGPETQYF | TGTGCCAGCAGTTTCTCCCGCCCGACTAGCGGACCGGAGACCCAGTACTTC
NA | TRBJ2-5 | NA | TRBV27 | CASSLSAGSGETQYF | TGTGCCAGCAGTTTATCGGCGGGTAGTGGGGAGACCCAGTACTTC
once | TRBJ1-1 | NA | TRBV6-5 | CASSYGINTEAFF | TGTGCCAGCAGTTACGGGATTAACACTGAAGCTTTCTTT
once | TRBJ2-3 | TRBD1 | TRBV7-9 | CASSRSGTGGEDTQYF | TGTGCCAGCAGCCGCTCTGGGACAGGGGGCGAAGATACGCAGTATTTT
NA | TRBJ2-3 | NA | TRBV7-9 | CASSSPGTTDTQYF | TGTGCCAGCAGCTCCCCAGGGACCACAGATACGCAGTATTTT
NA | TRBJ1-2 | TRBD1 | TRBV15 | CATTLDRIAHYGYTF | TGTGCCACCACCCTGGACAGGATCGCTCACTATGGCTACACCTTC
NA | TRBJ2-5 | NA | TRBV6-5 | CASSGYGTETQYF | TGTGCCAGCAGTGGATATGGGACAGAGACCCAGTACTTC
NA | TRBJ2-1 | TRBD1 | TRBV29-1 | CSGATGLDSYNEQFF | TGCAGCGGAGCGACAGGGCTTGATTCCTACAATGAGCAGTTCTTC
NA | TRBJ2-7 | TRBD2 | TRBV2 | CASSVGLAGTYEQYF | TGTGCCAGCAGTGTTGGACTAGCGGGAACCTACGAGCAGTACTTC
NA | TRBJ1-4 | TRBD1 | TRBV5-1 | CASSTGQGSTNEKLFF | TGCGCCAGCAGCACCGGACAGGGTTCTACTAATGAAAAACTGTTTTTT
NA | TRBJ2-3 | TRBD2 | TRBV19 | CASSFRLAATDTQYF | TGTGCCAGTAGTTTCCGACTAGCGGCGACAGATACGCAGTATTTT
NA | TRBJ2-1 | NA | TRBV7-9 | CASSLVYGYNEQFF | TGTGCCAGCAGCTTAGTTTACGGCTACAATGAGCAGTTCTTC
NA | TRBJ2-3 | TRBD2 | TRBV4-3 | CASSQSSGLAGTLDTQYF | TGCGCCAGCAGCCAAAGTTCGGGACTAGCGGGGACGTTAGATACGCAGTATTTT
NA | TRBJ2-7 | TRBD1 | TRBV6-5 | CASSGGQGFSYEQYF | TGTGCCAGCAGTGGGGGACAGGGATTTTCCTACGAGCAGTACTTC